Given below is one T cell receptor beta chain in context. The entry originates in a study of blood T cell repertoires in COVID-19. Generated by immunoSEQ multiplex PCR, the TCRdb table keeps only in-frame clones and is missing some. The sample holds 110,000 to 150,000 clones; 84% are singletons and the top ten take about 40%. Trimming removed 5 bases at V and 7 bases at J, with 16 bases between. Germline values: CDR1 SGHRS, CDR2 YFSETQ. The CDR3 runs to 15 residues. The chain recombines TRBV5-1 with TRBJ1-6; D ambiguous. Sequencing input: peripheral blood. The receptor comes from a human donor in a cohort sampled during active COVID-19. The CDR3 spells CASSFAVSANSPLHF. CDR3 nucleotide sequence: TGCGCCAGCAGTTTCGCGGTATCGGCAAATTCACCCCTCCACTTT.